This T cell receptor beta chain came from a study of chemoradiotherapy in HPV16-positive cancers. Study outcomes and limitations: Candidate HPV-specific clones and E7-related TCR motifs grew in tumor during treatment. Functional assays defining HPV-specific T cells used only a couple of HPV16-positive patients.

For this clone: Its antigen is unknown.

Samples were taken several times over chemoradiotherapy. In germline, CDR1 is LNHDA, CDR2 SQIVND (reference sequence). The CDR3 extends over 15 amino acids. Trimming took off 8 bases at V and 0 bases at J, with 14 bases between the two ends. Clones were sequenced by immunoSEQ multiplex PCR, and TCRdb holds only the in-frame ones, with some missing. The table includes about 5,000 clones, roughly 83% detected once. This clonotype was obtained from a human donor with HPV-associated anogenital cancer. The chain couples TRBV19 to TRBJ1-5; D may be TRBD1 (5 bases). Sequencing was performed on tumor tissue, taken from a patient who underwent chemoradiotherapy. CDR3 region: CASLGRYYSNQPQHF. CDR3 coding DNA: TGTGCCAGTTTGGGACGGTACTATAGCAATCAGCCCCAGCATTTT.